This TCR beta chain was sequenced in a study of cytomegalovirus exposure and HLA in healthy donors. Germline assignment: CDR1 MNHNS and CDR2 SASEGT. This CDR3 is 12 amino acids long. The ends were cut back, 6 bases at V and 1 base at J, with 6 bases in the middle. Primers: 60 Vbeta forward and 13 Jbeta reverse. The assay was immunoSEQ multiplex PCR, and TCRdb's table has in-frame clones only and misses some. The sample records about 240,000 clones, about 85% being singletons. Material: PBMCs. The rearrangement joins TRBV6-1 to TRBJ2-5; possibly TRBD2 for D (5 bases). This receptor was obtained from a girl aged 2 to 9 in good health and CMV-seronegative. DNA for the CDR3: TGTGCCAGCAGGGGAGTCCAAGAGACCCAGTACTTC. It encodes CASRGVQETQYF.